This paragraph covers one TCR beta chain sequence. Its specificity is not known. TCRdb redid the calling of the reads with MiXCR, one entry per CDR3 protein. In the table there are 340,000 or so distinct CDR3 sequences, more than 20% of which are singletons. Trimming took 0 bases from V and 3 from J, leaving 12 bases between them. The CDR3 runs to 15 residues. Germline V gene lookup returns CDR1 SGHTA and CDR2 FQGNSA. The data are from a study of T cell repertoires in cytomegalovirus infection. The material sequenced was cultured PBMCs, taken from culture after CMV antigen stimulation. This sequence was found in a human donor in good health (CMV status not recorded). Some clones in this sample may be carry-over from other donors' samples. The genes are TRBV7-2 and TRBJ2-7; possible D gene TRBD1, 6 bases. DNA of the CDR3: TGTGCCAGCAGCTTAGCGGGGGCAGGCCGCTACGAGCAGTACGTC. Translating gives CASSLAGAGRYEQYV.